One and the same sample provided the 9 T cell receptor beta chains below, sequenced in a study of blood T cell repertoires in COVID-19. The method was immunoSEQ multiplex PCR; TCRdb's version includes in-frame clones alone and lacks a portion of them. The table lists 250,000 to 350,000 clones, roughly 89% of them singletons. The sequencing sample was made of peripheral blood. These receptors all come from a woman younger than 45 with active or convalescent COVID-19.

The chain links TRBV3-1 (or the pseudogene TRBV3-2) to TRBJ1-1; possible D gene TRBD1, 5 bases. Trimming shortened V by 4 bases and J by 5 bases, and 20 bases separated the two germline ends. Germline CDR1 and CDR2: LGHDT and YNNKEL (reference sequence). There are 16 residues in the CDR3. The CDR3 loop is CASSLPWAGGGTEAFF. The CDR3 nucleotides are TGTGCCAGCAGCCTCCCTTGGGCAGGCGGGGGTACTGAAGCTTTCTTT.

The V and J genes are TRBV13 and TRBJ1-1, with D possibly matching TRBD1 (6 bases). The germline V and J ends were trimmed by 3 bases and 3 bases, with 17 bases remaining between them. Germline V gives CDR1 PRHDT, CDR2 FYEKMQ (reference sequence). The length of the CDR3 is 16 residues. In nucleotides, the CDR3 is TGTGCCAGCAGCTTCAGGCGGGGGGCTAGGGACACTGAAGCTTTCTTT. This translates into CASSFRRGARDTEAFF.

This clone was seen more than once but under ten times. The rearrangement links TRBV23-1 to TRBJ1-1, with 11 bases identical to TRBD1. TRBV23-1 is labeled an ORF, and its function is uncertain. Trimming took 4 bases from V and 1 from J; bases not matched to a gene: 11. This CDR3 has 18 residues. The CDR3 nucleotides read TGCGCCAGCAGTCCCTGGACAGGGGGCGAAAAAAGGAACACTGAAGCTTTCTTT. Protein product: CASSPWTGGEKRNTEAFF.

The rearrangement links TRBV6-1 to TRBJ1-3; 7 bases are a match to TRBD1. V dropped 2 bases and J dropped 0; count of bases not matched to a gene: 7. Germline V CDR1 and CDR2: MNHNS, SASEGT. CDR3 length: 17 residues. The DNA for the CDR3 is TGTGCCAGCAGTGAAAGGAACAGGGGACACTCTGGAAACACCATATATTTT. This codes for CASSERNRGHSGNTIYF.

The chain has TRBV24-1 and TRBJ2-3; weak D call: TRBD2 (7 bases). Germline V lookup: CDR1 KGHDR, CDR2 SFDVKD. Trimming took 3 bases from V and 0 from J, leaving 12 bases between them. The CDR3 sequence is 16 residues long. CDR3 DNA sequence: TGTGCCACCAGTGATCCCGGGGGGCCCAGCACAGATACGCAGTATTTT. Translated: CATSDPGGPSTDTQYF.

The chain uses TRBV5-1 and TRBJ1-1; 7 bases fit TRBD1. After removal of 2 bases from V and 0 bases from J, the junction contained 10 bases not matched to a gene. In germline, CDR1 is SGHRS, CDR2 YFSETQ. This CDR3 has 17 amino acids. This CDR3 reads CASSFDLLTGMNTEAFF. In DNA, the CDR3 is TGCGCCAGCAGCTTCGACTTATTGACAGGGATGAACACTGAAGCTTTCTTT.

J is TRBJ2-7 and V is TRBV10-1; tentatively, D is TRBD1 (6 bases). The CDR3 runs to 16 residues. Trimming shortened V by 5 bases and J by 1 base, and 18 bases separated the two germline ends. The germline V gene has CDR1 WNHNN and CDR2 SYGVQD (reference sequence). This CDR3 is CASSKGVGQLSYEQYF. In DNA form, the CDR3 reads TGCGCCAGCAGTAAGGGGGTCGGACAGTTGTCCTACGAGCAGTACTTC.

The chain couples TRBV6-5 to TRBJ2-5; 9 bases map to TRBD2. J was trimmed by 5 bases and V by 2 bases; bases with no gene match: 6. Germline V lookup: CDR1 MNHEY, CDR2 SVGAGI. The CDR3 covers 15 residues. The CDR3 nucleotides are TGTGCCAGCAGTTACGTCGCGGGGGGGCCGGAGACCCAGTACTTC. Translated: CASSYVAGGPETQYF.

In regard to this clone: This specimen includes other DNA sequences encoding the same CDR3. The rearrangement links TRBV2 to TRBJ1-2; 7 nucleotides match TRBD1. The CDR3 covers 13 residues. The ends lost 6 bases at V and 2 bases at J; junction bases unmatched: 3. Germline V lookup: CDR1 SNHLY, CDR2 FYNNEI. The CDR3 is CASSRDSNYGYTF. The CDR3 coding sequence is TGTGCCAGCAGCCGGGACAGCAACTATGGCTACACCTTC.